These 21 T cell receptor beta chains share one sample of origin, sequenced in a study of identical twins. TCRdb redid the calling of the 5' RACE reads with MiXCR, one entry per CDR3 protein. The table has some 900,000 distinct CDR3 sequences, about 12% seen once. The sample was also linked to a second study, of yellow fever vaccine responses in identical twins.

The specimen was PBMCs. These receptors were collected from a woman aged 18-35 years in good health.

This clonotype was observed a few times. This sequence joins TRBV10-3 and TRBJ2-3, with 14 bases identical to TRBD2. This CDR3 has 16 amino acids. The germline V gene encodes CDR1 ENHRY and CDR2 SYGVKD. V shed 10 bases, J shed 1 base, and the junction held 7 bases outside the gene matches. CDR3 sequence reads: CATNVGLAGGTDTQYF. CDR3 nucleotide sequence: TGTGCCACCAACGTGGGACTAGCGGGGGGCACAGATACGCAGTATTTT.

This clonotype came up once. The chain carries TRBV11-2 and TRBJ2-5; D is uncertain. In germline, CDR1 is SGHAT, CDR2 FQNNGV. V lost 5 bases and J lost 4, with 11 bases in between. The CDR3 length is 13 residues. CDR3 coding DNA: TGTGCCAGCAGCGCGACCGAGGCAGAGACCCAGTACTTC. Its protein product is CASSATEAETQYF.

This chain joins TRBV20-1 and TRBJ2-1; D possibly corresponds to TRBD2 (6 bases). The CDR3 runs 15 residues. The germline V gene has CDR1 DFQATT and CDR2 SNEGSKA (reference sequence). The V end lost 3 bases, the J end lost 7 bases, and 19 bases lay between the germline ends. CDR3 bases: TGCAGTGCTAGGACCCTACGGACTGGGACTAATGAGCAGTTCTTC. Residues: CSARTLRTGTNEQFF.

This clonotype has more than one count but fewer than ten. The rearrangement joins TRBV20-1 to TRBJ2-1, with D unresolved. Per the germline V gene, CDR1 is DFQATT and CDR2 is SNEGSKA (reference sequence). Trimming pared 5 bases from V and 6 bases from J, leaving 11 bases between. CDR3 size: 12 residues. For the CDR3, the DNA is TGCAGTGCTGGGCGTAGCCCCAATGAGCAGTTCTTC. Translating gives CSAGRSPNEQFF.

This clonotype has only a few counts. The chain links TRBV10-3 to TRBJ2-1, with D possibly called TRBD1 or TRBD2 (5 bases each). There are 15 residues in the CDR3. Trimming took off 6 bases at V and 0 bases at J, with 12 bases between the two ends. In germline, CDR1 is ENHRY, CDR2 SYGVKD. CDR3 DNA sequence: TGTGCCATCAGGGGGGACGGTAGCTCCTACAATGAGCAGTTCTTC. This codes for CAIRGDGSSYNEQFF.

This chain links TRBV6-2 or TRBV6-3 with TRBJ1-2; the match to TRBD1 covers 8 bases. Trimming removed 4 bases from V and 4 bases from J; junction bases left unmatched: 11. Germline lookup yields CDR1 MNHEY and CDR2 SVGEGT. This CDR3 comprises 16 residues. For the CDR3, the DNA is TGTGCCAGCAGTTCCCTACCGGCAGGGGGCACCTATGGCTACACCTTC. Residues: CASSSLPAGGTYGYTF.

This clonotype was seen many times. V and J are TRBV5-1 and TRBJ2-3; TRBD2 agrees at 12 bases. The junction had 0 bases not matched to a gene; V was cut back by 0 bases and J by 1 base. Germline assignment: CDR1 SGHRS and CDR2 YFSETQ. This CDR3 contains 16 residues. The CDR3 DNA sequence: TGCGCCAGCAGCTTGGGGACTAGCGGGGGCACAGATACGCAGTATTTT. Its translation is CASSLGTSGGTDTQYF.

The chain links TRBV20-1 to TRBJ2-1; TRBD2 might be the D (7 bases). Germline CDR1 DFQATT, CDR2 SNEGSKA (reference sequence). The CDR3 sequence is 14 residues long. Trimming pared 6 bases from V and 8 bases from J, leaving 20 bases between. The CDR3 here is CSAGPGGAGDEQFF. For the CDR3, the DNA is TGCAGTGCGGGGCCTGGGGGGGCGGGGGATGAGCAGTTCTTC.

The sample holds a few counts of this clonotype. The CDR3, as DNA: TGTGCCAGCTCAAAGGGACTAGCGGGAGGGCCAATTCCTGGATACGAGCAGTACTTC. Translated: CASSKGLAGGPIPGYEQYF. The V gene is TRBV18, the J gene TRBJ2-7, with TRBD2 matching over 16 bases. V was pared by 5 bases and J by 4 bases, with 14 bases of the junction left unmatched. The CDR3 runs 19 residues. Germline CDR1 KGHSH, CDR2 LQKENI.

A few counts support this clonotype. V is TRBV27 and J is TRBJ1-5; 12 nucleotides match TRBD1. V trimming: 5 bases; J trimming: 0 bases; junction bases outside the gene matches: 8. This CDR3 is built from 18 residues. Germline V gene data show CDR1 as MNHEY and CDR2 as SMNVEV (reference sequence). CDR3 DNA sequence: TGTGCCAGCAGTCCGGGACAGGGGGCCTCAAATAGCAATCAGCCCCAGCATTTT. Encoded protein: CASSPGQGASNSNQPQHF.

This clonotype was recorded many times. This sequence joins TRBV5-1 and TRBJ1-1; maybe TRBD1 (6 bases). Germline loops: CDR1 SGHRS, CDR2 YFSETQ. Trimming shortened V by 0 bases and J by 1 base, and 10 bases separated the two germline ends. There are 15 residues in the CDR3. The CDR3 loop reads CASSLEGVGNTEAFF. The CDR3 region has the DNA TGCGCCAGCAGCTTGGAGGGGGTCGGGAACACTGAAGCTTTCTTT.

This clonotype was counted a few times. The chain combines TRBV7-3 with TRBJ2-2; TRBD2 agrees at 7 bases. The CDR3 is made up of 16 amino acids. The V segment lost 2 bases and the J segment 4 bases; nucleotides outside the gene matches: 7. The germline V gene has CDR1 SGHTA and CDR2 FQGTGA. The CDR3 nucleotides are TGTGCCAGCAGCTTAGGGGCAAGCGGGACCACCGGGGAGCTGTTTTTT. Protein sequence: CASSLGASGTTGELFF. Together with reference TRBV7-3 and TRBJ2-2, the CDR3 gives the full variable domain: GAGVSQTPSNKVTEKGKYVELRCDPISGHTALYWYRQSLGQGPEFLIYFQGTGAADDSGLPNDRFFAVRPEGSVSTLKIQRTERGDSAVYLCASSLGASGTTGELFFGEGSRLTVL.

This clonotype was observed a few times. The gene calls are TRBV14 and TRBJ2-1; tentatively, D is TRBD2 (7 bases). There are 15 residues in the CDR3. The germline V gene has CDR1 SGHDN and CDR2 FVKESK. V lost 3 bases and J 10 bases, leaving 19 bases between the germline ends. The chain's CDR3 is CASSHFIEGGHEQFF. The CDR3 DNA follows: TGTGCCAGCAGCCATTTCATAGAGGGGGGGCACGAGCAGTTCTTC.

The chain uses TRBV29-1 and TRBJ2-5; the match to TRBD1 covers 7 bases. The CDR3 has 11 residues. V lost 7 bases, J lost 5 bases, and 4 bases stayed unmatched. The germline gives CDR1 SQVTM, CDR2 ANQGSEA. CDR3 in amino acids: CSAEGGETQYF. The CDR3 DNA sequence: TGCAGCGCCGAAGGGGGCGAGACCCAGTACTTC. Looking up the rest from reference TRBV29-1 and TRBJ2-5 gives the full variable domain: SAVISQKPSRDICQRGTSLTIQCQVDSQVTMMFWYRQQPGQSLTLIATANQGSEATYESGFVIDKFPISRPNLTFSTLTVSNMSPEDSSIYLCSAEGGETQYFGPGTRLLVL.

The CDR3 coding sequence is TGTGCCAGCAGCCAAGATAACAGGAACTATGGCTACACCTTC. Translating it yields CASSQDNRNYGYTF. This chain links TRBV3-1 with TRBJ1-2, with D perhaps matching TRBD1 (5 bases). V lost 0 bases and J 2 bases, leaving 7 bases between the germline ends. Germline-derived CDR1 and CDR2 are LGHDT and YNNKEL (reference sequence). CDR3 length: 14 amino acids.

This clonotype has a handful of counts. The V and J genes are TRBV20-1 and TRBJ2-2; TRBD2 matches at 7 bases. This CDR3 has 18 residues. Germline trimming cut 6 bases from V and 1 base from J; bases unmatched to any gene: 17. Germline CDR1 is DFQATT and CDR2 is SNEGSKA (reference sequence). The CDR3 region is CSALRGLAAAWNTGELFF. CDR3 nucleotide sequence: TGCAGTGCGCTCCGGGGCCTAGCGGCAGCGTGGAACACCGGGGAGCTGTTTTTT.

This chain joins TRBV20-1 and TRBJ2-3, with TRBD2 identical over 9 bases. CDR3 length: 14 residues. Per germline, CDR1 DFQATT and CDR2 SNEGSKA (reference sequence). V trimming: 3 bases; J trimming: 3 bases; junction bases outside the gene matches: 4. CDR3 amino acids: CSASTSGYTDTQYF. The CDR3 DNA follows: TGCAGTGCTAGTACTAGCGGGTATACAGATACGCAGTATTTT.

This clonotype was counted at least ten times. The chain combines TRBV7-6 with TRBJ2-3, with TRBD2 matching over 11 bases. The CDR3 loop spans 16 amino acids. Trimming at V came to 1 base and at J to 2 bases, leaving 2 bases not matched to a gene. CDR1 and CDR2 (germline): SGHVS, FNYEAQ. The CDR3 bases are TGTGCCAGCAGCTTAGAACTAGCGGGAGCCACAGATACGCAGTATTTT. Translated, it gives CASSLELAGATDTQYF.

In its sample, this clonotype was seen a few times. V usage is TRBV20-1 and J usage is TRBJ1-4, with 10 bases identical to TRBD1. Germline CDR1 and CDR2: DFQATT and SNEGSKA (reference sequence). V was pared by 6 bases and J by 5 bases, with 6 bases of the junction left unmatched. The CDR3 is 14 amino acids. CDR3 coding DNA: TGCAGTGCAAACCGGGACAGGGGCAATGAAAAACTGTTTTTT. It yields the protein CSANRDRGNEKLFF.

This clonotype was detected ten times or more. V and J are TRBV2 and TRBJ2-5; 11 nucleotides align to TRBD1. Germline loops: CDR1 SNHLY, CDR2 FYNNEI. The CDR3 has 15 residues. Losses at the gene ends were 4 bases for V and 5 bases for J; bases not matched to a gene: 6. CDR3 amino acids: CASSARTGGRETQYF. The CDR3 DNA sequence: TGTGCCAGCAGTGCCAGGACAGGGGGCCGTGAGACCCAGTACTTC.

This clonotype was observed a few times. The chain carries TRBV11-3 and TRBJ2-7, with D perhaps matching TRBD2 (5 bases). The CDR3 covers 13 residues. Germline CDR1 SGHNT, CDR2 YENEEA. The V end lost 1 base, the J end lost 6 bases, and 10 bases lay between the germline ends. The CDR3 reads CASSLGEGSEQYF. The DNA for the CDR3 is TGTGCCAGCAGCTTAGGCGAGGGTTCCGAGCAGTACTTC.